The 10 T cell receptor beta chains in this list originate from one sample, sequenced in a study of blood T cell repertoires in COVID-19. Sequenced by immunoSEQ multiplex PCR; TCRdb stores in-frame clones only, minus some. The sample lists 180,000 or so clones; around 83% were seen once. The source material was peripheral blood. The receptors were gathered from a woman younger than 45 with active or convalescent COVID-19.

The chain combines TRBV24-1 with TRBJ1-2; D is unclear. The CDR3 contains 13 residues. The V gene's germline CDR1 is KGHDR and CDR2 SFDVKD. Trimming stripped 5 bases from V and 6 bases from J, with 12 bases between. The DNA of the CDR3 is TGTGCCACCAGTGTCCCTGGGAGGGATGGCTACACCTTC. Residues: CATSVPGRDGYTF.

This chain links TRBV5-4 with TRBJ2-3, with TRBD2 matching 9 bases. The germline gives CDR1 SGHNT, CDR2 YYREEE (reference sequence). Trimming removed 0 bases from V and 2 bases from J; junction bases left unmatched: 4. The CDR3 length is 16 residues. The CDR3 bases are TGTGCCAGCAGCTTGGGACTAGCGGATATCACAGATACGCAGTATTTT. Its protein product is CASSLGLADITDTQYF.

This clone was found once. The V call is TRBV5-6, the J call TRBJ1-5, with D possibly TRBD1 on 5 matching bases. The CDR3 contains 17 residues. CDR1 and CDR2 from the germline V gene are SGHDT and YYEEEE. Trimming pared 4 bases from V and 6 bases from J, leaving 23 bases between. CDR3 coding DNA: TGTGCCAGCAGCGCGCAGCAGGGACTCCTAGGTGGTCAGCCCCAGCATTTT. Amino acids: CASSAQQGLLGGQPQHF.

The genes are TRBV2 and TRBJ1-5; 7 bases line up with TRBD1. CDR1 and CDR2 from the germline V gene are SNHLY and FYNNEI. This CDR3 comprises 15 residues. Unmatched junction bases numbered 8, after V lost 6 bases and J lost 3 bases. As DNA, the CDR3 is TGTGCCAGCAGAGGGGAGACAGGGACCAATCAGCCCCAGCATTTT. Protein: CASRGETGTNQPQHF.

V and J are TRBV10-3 and TRBJ1-1; D ambiguous. Germline CDR1 ENHRY, CDR2 SYGVKD. The CDR3 contains 13 residues. V shed 3 bases and J shed 6 bases, with 11 bases lying between them. In nucleotides, the CDR3 is TGTGCCATCAGTGACTACTGGTATGCTGAAGCTTTCTTT. This translates into CAISDYWYAEAFF.

This chain uses TRBV18 with TRBJ2-5, with TRBD2 as a possible D gene (6 bases). This CDR3 is built from 14 residues. CDR1 and CDR2 (germline): KGHSH, LQKENI. V lost 2 bases and J 5 bases, leaving 12 bases between the germline ends. CDR3 amino acids: CASSPGTPGETQYF. In DNA form, the CDR3 reads TGTGCCAGCTCACCAGGGACTCCCGGGGAGACCCAGTACTTC.

This rearrangement joins TRBV5-4 to TRBJ1-1; possible D gene TRBD1, 5 bases. This CDR3 region has 15 residues. V was shortened by 4 bases and J by 6 bases, with 19 bases between the two germline ends. Germline V gene lookup returns CDR1 SGHNT and CDR2 YYREEE (reference sequence). The CDR3 here is CASSPGGLLGPEAFF. CDR3 coding DNA: TGTGCCAGCAGCCCGGGGGGTCTTCTGGGACCTGAAGCTTTCTTT.

The CDR3 region has the DNA TGTGCCTGGAGAACAGGGGGGGGGACTGAAGCTTTCTTT. Protein product: CAWRTGGGTEAFF. The chain links TRBV30 to TRBJ1-1; 8 bases map to TRBD1. V was pared by 3 bases and J by 5 bases, with 5 bases of the junction left unmatched. Germline V gene lookup returns CDR1 GTSNPN and CDR2 SVGIG (reference sequence). The CDR3 spans 13 residues.

This clone was observed a few times. The chain has TRBV28 and TRBJ1-4; 7 bases line up with TRBD1. The CDR3 length is 16 residues. Germline loops: CDR1 MDHEN, CDR2 SYDVKM. J was trimmed by 8 bases and V by 5 bases; bases with no gene match: 14. This CDR3 reads CASSTDRQGSGEKLFF. The CDR3 coding sequence is TGTGCCAGCAGTACGGACCGACAGGGTTCCGGGGAAAAACTGTTTTTT. The full variable domain, its missing parts supplied by reference TRBV28 and TRBJ1-4, is DVKVTQSSRYLVKRTGEKVFLECVQDMDHENMFWYRQDPGLGLRLIYFSYDVKMKEKGDIPEGYSVSREKKERFSLILESASTNQTSMYLCASSTDRQGSGEKLFFGSGTQLSVL.

The genes are TRBV27 and TRBJ2-2; possible D gene TRBD1, 6 bases. V was cut by 7 bases and J by 0 bases, with 24 bases left in between. Germline-derived CDR1 and CDR2 are MNHEY and SMNVEV (reference sequence). The CDR3 runs to 19 residues. CDR3 nucleotides: TGTGCCAGCAAGACCTTCCGGACAGTTGATTTCGCGAACACCGGGGAGCTGTTTTTT. Its protein product is CASKTFRTVDFANTGELFF.